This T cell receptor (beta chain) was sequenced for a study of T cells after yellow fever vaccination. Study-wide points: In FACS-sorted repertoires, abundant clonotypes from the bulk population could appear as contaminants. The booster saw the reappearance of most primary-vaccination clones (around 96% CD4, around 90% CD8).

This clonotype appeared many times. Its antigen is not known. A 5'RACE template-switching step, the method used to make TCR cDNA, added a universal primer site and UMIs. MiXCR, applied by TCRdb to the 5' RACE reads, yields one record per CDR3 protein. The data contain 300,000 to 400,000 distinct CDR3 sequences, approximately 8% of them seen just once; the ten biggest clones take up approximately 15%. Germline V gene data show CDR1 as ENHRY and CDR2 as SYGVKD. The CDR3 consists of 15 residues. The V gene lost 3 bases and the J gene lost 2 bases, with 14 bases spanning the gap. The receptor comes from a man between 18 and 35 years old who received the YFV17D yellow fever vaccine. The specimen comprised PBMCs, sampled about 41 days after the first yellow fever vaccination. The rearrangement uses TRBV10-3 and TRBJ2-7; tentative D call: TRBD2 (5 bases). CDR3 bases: TGTGCCATCAGTGAAGACTACGATATTCCCTACGAGCAGTACTTC. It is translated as CAISEDYDIPYEQYF.